These 9 T cell receptor beta chains originate from one sample sequenced in a study of T cells in women clearing cervical HPV infection. Here immunoSEQ multiplex PCR was the method, and the copy in TCRdb shows in-frame clones only, minus some. Its clone listing holds some 33,000 clones. Sequenced input: blood buffy coat. These receptors all stem from a woman between 18 and 70 years old with a cervical HPV16 infection that either progressed to CIN3+ or cleared (not recorded which).

Concerning this clone: The read halts 3 residues ahead of the CDR3 end, with the missing end drawn from the germline J gene. This rearrangement joins TRBV20-1 to TRBJ2-7; 7 bases are a match to TRBD1. V was clipped by 4 bases and J by 5 bases; unmatched bases: 5. Germline V gene sequence: CDR1 DFQATT, CDR2 SNEGSKA (reference sequence). CDR3 size: 12 residues. The sequenced part of the CDR3 DNA is TGCAGTGCTAACAGGGGATCGAACGAG. Translated: CSANRGSNE. The whole CDR3 is CSANRGSNEQYF.

In regard to this clone: The observed sequence ends 3 residues before the CDR3 terminus, with the missing tail filled in from the germline J gene. This rearrangement joins TRBV6-2 or TRBV6-3 to TRBJ2-3; 10 nucleotides align to TRBD1. Germline trimming cut 5 bases from V and 4 bases from J; bases unmatched to any gene: 12. Germline V gene sequence: CDR1 MNHEY, CDR2 SVGEGT. The CDR3 has 17 residues. The part of the CDR3 DNA that was read is TGTGCCAGCAGTCCACAACCCGGGACAGGGGAGGCAGATACG. Amino acid sequence: CASSPQPGTGEADT. The entire CDR3 reads CASSPQPGTGEADTQYF.

Its frequency marks this clone as medium-sized. The CDR3 goes on 3 residues after the read ends, and that part is filled in from the germline J gene. The chain links TRBV29-1 to TRBJ2-5; 8 nucleotides match TRBD2. Trimming removed 0 bases from V and 1 base from J; junction bases left unmatched: 7. The germline gives CDR1 SQVTM, CDR2 ANQGSEA. The CDR3 contains 16 residues. This CDR3 reads CSVEEVTSVFQETQYF. The part of the CDR3 DNA that was read is TGCAGCGTTGAAGAGGTGACTAGCGTCTTCCAAGAGACC.

On this clone itself: With the read ending 3 residues before the CDR3 end, the germline J gene is used to fill in that end. This chain joins TRBV20-1 and TRBJ2-7; 7 bases are a match to TRBD1. Germline trimming cut 0 bases from V and 2 bases from J; bases unmatched to any gene: 4. Germline loops: CDR1 DFQATT, CDR2 SNEGSKA (reference sequence). The CDR3 runs 14 residues. The CDR3 is CSARDLQGAYEQYF. The part of the CDR3 DNA that was read is TGCAGTGCTAGAGATCTCCAGGGGGCCTACGAG.

In regard to this clone: Read sequence stops 3 residues before the CDR3 end, and the germline J gene provides the missing end. The chain combines TRBV29-1 with TRBJ2-3; D is tentatively TRBD1 or TRBD2 (5 bases each). This CDR3 contains 12 residues. From germline, CDR1 is SQVTM and CDR2 ANQGSEA. The CDR3 loop reads CSVREGRETQYF. CDR3 bases read: TGCAGCGTACGAGAGGGGCGAGAGACG.

Of note for this clone: The read stops 3 residues short of the end of the CDR3; the missing end is completed from the germline J gene. The chain links TRBV7-6 to TRBJ2-7; 9 bases match TRBD1. After removal of 5 bases from V and 3 bases from J, the junction contained 2 bases not matched to a gene. Germline-derived CDR1 and CDR2 are SGHVS and FNYEAQ. The CDR3 loop spans 13 amino acids. The sequenced part of the CDR3 DNA is TGTGCCAGCAGCCGGGGACAGGGCTACGAG. Translated, it gives CASSRGQGYE. The entire CDR3 protein is CASSRGQGYEQYF.

As concerns this clone: The sequence runs out 3 residues before the end of the CDR3; the remainder is reconstructed from the germline J gene. The rearrangement uses TRBV5-1 and TRBJ2-2; D not resolved. The V gene's germline CDR1 is SGHRS and CDR2 YFSETQ. V shed 1 base and J shed 4 bases, with 5 bases lying between them. The CDR3 extends over 13 amino acids. The part of the CDR3 DNA that was read is TGCGCCAGCAGCTTGACAGTCACCGGGGAG. Amino acids: CASSLTVTGE. The full CDR3 protein reads CASSLTVTGELFF.

With respect to this clone: One junction end does not reproduce the germline sequence, and a read error may be involved. The read halts 3 residues ahead of the CDR3 end, with the missing end drawn from the germline J gene. V usage is TRBV19 and J usage is TRBJ2-5; unclear D gene. CDR1 is LNHDA, CDR2 SQIVND, per germline (reference sequence). This CDR3 comprises 15 residues. The sequenced CDR3 bases are TGTGCCAGTGGTATAGATCGTCGGTCTCCAGAGACC. This sequence encodes CASGIDRRSPET. Given in full, the CDR3 is CASGIDRRSPETQYF. Variable domain in full (rest from reference TRBV19 and TRBJ2-5): DGGITQSPKYLFRKEGQNVTLSCEQNLNHDAMYWYRQDPGQGLRLIYYSQIVNDFQKGDIAEGYSVSREKKESFPLTVTSAQKNPTAFYLCASGIDRRSPETQYFGPGTRLLVL.

Comments on this clone: The observed sequence ends 3 residues before the CDR3 terminus, with the missing tail filled in from the germline J gene. The chain is built from TRBV20-1 and TRBJ2-1; tentative D call: TRBD2 (6 bases). Trimming stripped 6 bases from V and 4 bases from J, with 16 bases between. CDR1 and CDR2 from the germline V gene are DFQATT and SNEGSKA (reference sequence). The CDR3 runs to 14 residues. The CDR3 here is CSATLGGNYNEQFF. Incomplete CDR3 DNA: TGCAGTGCCACCCTTGGCGGGAATTACAATGAG.